This T cell receptor (beta chain) derives from a study of T-cell reconstitution after alpha-beta-depleted transplantation in children. The study's findings and limits: Hyperexpanded clones declined; after one year, newly produced T cells mostly supplied diversity.

Library preparation (for TCRbeta) was performed with unique molecular identifiers. Via MiXCR, TCRdb re-called the PCR reads, giving one row per CDR3 protein. This table has 450,000 to 550,000 distinct CDR3 sequences, about 10% appearing once. The J segment lost 5 bases and the V segment lost 10 bases, leaving 3 bases of the junction unmatched. The germline V gene encodes CDR1 LNHDA and CDR2 SQIVND (reference sequence). The CDR3 covers 12 residues. This clonotype was observed once. Its target is unknown. The sequencing used PBMCs, mostly from graft donor cells, collected 180 days after TCRalphabeta/CD19-depleted stem cell transplant. The J gene is TRBJ1-2, the V gene TRBV19; the match to TRBD1 covers 11 bases. The receptor was derived from a female patient aged 2 to 10 who had a stem cell transplant for aplastic anemia, so the T cells may come from the graft donor. CDR3 region: CATWDRGYGYTF. The DNA of the CDR3 is TGTGCCACTTGGGACAGGGGGTATGGCTACACCTTC.